Below, 4 T cell receptor beta chains from the same sample are listed, as sequenced in a study of blood T cell repertoires in COVID-19. The method was immunoSEQ multiplex PCR; TCRdb's version includes in-frame clones alone and lacks a portion of them. The sample includes approximately 450,000 clones, more than 80% seen only once; the top ten take roughly 1.1%. The sequenced sample consisted of PBMCs or T cells enriched from blood (not recorded which). The receptors here all came from a man aged 25 to 45 who had recovered from COVID-19.

The V gene is TRBV12-5, the J gene TRBJ2-5, with TRBD2 identical over 9 bases. Germline V CDR1 and CDR2: LGHNT, FRNRAP. This CDR3 spans 15 amino acids. Unmatched junction bases numbered 4, after V lost 0 bases and J lost 5 bases. In DNA, the CDR3 is TGTGCTAGTGGTTTGGTTAGCGGGAGTTATGAGACCCAGTACTTC. Protein sequence: CASGLVSGSYETQYF.

The V gene is TRBV4-1, the J gene TRBJ1-4; D gene ambiguous. The CDR3 spans 17 residues. The germline CDR1 and CDR2 sequences are MGHRA and YSYEKL. Trimming shortened V by 1 base and J by 0 bases, and 12 bases separated the two germline ends. Written as DNA, the CDR3 is TGCGCCAGCAGCCAAGTCGCTTCTCGGGCAACTAATGAAAAACTGTTTTTT. This sequence encodes CASSQVASRATNEKLFF.

The chain uses TRBV28 and TRBJ2-7; no clear D gene. The CDR3 contains 13 residues. V lost 4 bases to trimming and J lost 9 bases, with 16 bases between them. Germline V gene lookup returns CDR1 MDHEN and CDR2 SYDVKM. The chain's CDR3 is CASSSPGALGQYF. CDR3 sequence (DNA): TGTGCCAGCAGTTCCCCCGGCGCGCTAGGGCAGTACTTC.

In the case of this clone: A junction boundary mismatches the germline segment, possibly from a read error. The rearrangement joins TRBV28 to TRBJ1-5; possible D gene TRBD1, 6 bases. This CDR3 comprises 17 residues. Germline CDR1 MDHEN, CDR2 SYDVKM. The CDR3 DNA is TGTGCCAGCAGTCCGACACCGGGACACCGAAGCAGTCAGCCCCAGCATTTT. It yields the protein CASSPTPGHRSSQPQHF.